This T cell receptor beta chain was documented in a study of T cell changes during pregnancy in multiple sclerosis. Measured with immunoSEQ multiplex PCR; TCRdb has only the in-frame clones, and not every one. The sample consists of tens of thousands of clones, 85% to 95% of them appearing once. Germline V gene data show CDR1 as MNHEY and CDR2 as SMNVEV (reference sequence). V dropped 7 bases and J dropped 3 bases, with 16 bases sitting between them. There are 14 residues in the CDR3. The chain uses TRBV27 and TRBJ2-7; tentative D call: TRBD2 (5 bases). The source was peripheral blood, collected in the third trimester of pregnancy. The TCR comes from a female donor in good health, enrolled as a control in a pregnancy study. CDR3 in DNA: TGTGCCAGCATCAAAGGACTCGGGGACTACGAGCAGTACTTC. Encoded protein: CASIKGLGDYEQYF.